This T cell receptor beta chain was observed in a study of glioma-infiltrating T cells after dendritic cell vaccination. CDR3 length: 14 amino acids. Trimming removed 1 base from V and 8 bases from J, with 14 bases in between. The germline V gene encodes CDR1 MNHNS and CDR2 SASEGT. Time point here: after dendritic cell vaccination, including at tumor progression/relapse. Sequencing used immunoSEQ multiplex PCR; TCRdb keeps in-frame clones, though not all of them. Here the sample spans around 78,000 clones, roughly 87% being singletons. Source: blood, taken after dendritic cell vaccination. The source of this sequence is a human donor with glioblastoma. This chain uses TRBV6-1 with TRBJ1-2; the D gene is possibly TRBD1 (5 bases). The CDR3 spells CASSEGGRAYGYTF. The CDR3 coding sequence is TGTGCCAGCAGTGAAGGGGGCAGGGCTTACGGCTACACCTTC.